The T cell receptor (beta chain) described here comes from a study of metastatic and nonmetastatic thyroid tumors. Study-level information: Repertoire comparison spanned blood and tumor or nodule tissue of malignant and benign thyroid patients.

Not a single patient had been given any form of treatment at any point before undergoing thyroid surgery. This clone was recorded many times. Its target is unknown. Between the trimmed V and J ends, which lost 6 bases and 3 bases, there was a span of 8 bases. Germline CDR1 MNHNS, CDR2 SASEGT. This CDR3 spans 13 amino acids. Per the authors' pipeline: The authors used CDR3 differences across clinicopathological groups to build a distant-metastasis classifier for papillary thyroid cancer. TCRdb re-analyzed the PCR reads using MiXCR. The V and J calls follow TCRdb's processing rather than the paper's. The sample records about 85,000 clones, 7.5% to 9% being singletons. Study observations and caveats: TCR beta diversity was reportedly significantly higher in malignant thyroid tumors than benign nodules, in blood and tumor.

The material sequenced was blood. This TCR came from a female donor with papillary thyroid cancer or a benign thyroid nodule (not recorded which). Some clones in this sample may be carry-over from other donors' samples. The V call is TRBV6-1, the J call TRBJ2-2, with TRBD1 as a possible D gene (5 bases). DNA of the CDR3: TGTGCCAGCAGCTCAGGGTACACCGGGGAGCTGTTTTTT. This translates into CASSSGYTGELFF.